This entry lists 7 T cell receptor beta chains sequenced from one sample in a study of tumour-infiltrating T cells in Burkitt lymphoma. Sequencing used immunoSEQ multiplex PCR; TCRdb keeps in-frame clones, though not all of them. The top ten clones hold 7.2% of a sample with about 14,000 clones, 75% of them seen once. The sample was tumor tissue. Receptors originate from a human donor with diffuse large B-cell lymphoma.

V and J are TRBV4-1 and TRBJ2-7, with D perhaps matching TRBD2 (7 bases). Trimming removed 2 bases from V and 2 bases from J, with 16 bases in between. The CDR3 covers 16 residues. Germline assignment: CDR1 MGHRA and CDR2 YSYEKL. DNA of the CDR3: TGCGCCAGCAGCCAATGGGGAGGGGGGGCGACCTACGAGCAGTACTTC. Translating gives CASSQWGGGATYEQYF.

This chain connects TRBV7-8 to TRBJ2-6; D is ambiguous. Trimming cost V 1 base and J 2 bases, with 15 bases left between them. The CDR3 extends over 18 amino acids. Germline CDR1 and CDR2: SGHVS and FQNEAQ. The CDR3 here is CASSLDRRQFPGANVLTF. The CDR3 region has the DNA TGTGCCAGCAGCTTAGATCGTAGGCAGTTCCCTGGGGCCAACGTCCTGACTTTC.

The CDR3 protein is CASSLQEGTEAFF. The CDR3 DNA reads as TGTGCCAGCAGCCTTCAGGAGGGAACTGAAGCTTTCTTT. The chain couples TRBV6-5 to TRBJ1-1; D gene uncertain. The CDR3 spans 13 residues. Germline CDR1 is MNHEY and CDR2 is SVGAGI. Trimming took 6 bases from V and 5 from J, leaving 13 bases between them.

The chain uses TRBV7-9 and TRBJ1-5, with D unclear. The CDR3 runs to 14 residues. Germline V CDR1 and CDR2: SEHNR, FQNEAQ (reference sequence). The V gene lost 1 base and the J gene lost 0 bases, with 4 bases spanning the gap. CDR3 amino acids: CASSLGYSNQPQHF. The CDR3 DNA sequence: TGTGCCAGCAGCTTAGGCTATAGCAATCAGCCCCAGCATTTT. Full variable domain (rest looked up from reference TRBV7-9 and TRBJ1-5): DTGVSQNPRHKITKRGQNVTFRCDPISEHNRLYWYRQTLGQGPEFLTYFQNEAQLEKSRLLSDRFSAERPKGSFSTLEIQRTEQGDSAMYLCASSLGYSNQPQHFGDGTRLSIL.

The chain couples TRBV6-4 to TRBJ2-3; 11 positions match TRBD2. V lost 3 bases and J lost 4; bases outside the gene matches: 3. In germline, CDR1 is MRHNA, CDR2 SNTAGT. This CDR3 comprises 15 residues. CDR3 coding DNA: TGTGCCAGCAGTGAGGGACTAGCGGAATCAGATACGCAGTATTTT. Its translation is CASSEGLAESDTQYF.

The rearrangement joins TRBV5-1 to TRBJ2-6; TRBD1 matches at 12 bases. The CDR3 is 18 residues long. Trimming at V came to 1 base and at J to 2 bases, leaving 4 bases not matched to a gene. CDR1 is SGHRS and CDR2 is YFSETQ in the germline V gene. The CDR3 nucleotides are TGCGCCAGCAGCTTGCAGGGACAGGGGGCGGCTGGGGCCAACGTCCTGACTTTC. Protein: CASSLQGQGAAGANVLTF.

V is TRBV6-4 and J is TRBJ1-2; no clear D gene. Germline assignment: CDR1 MRHNA and CDR2 SNTAGT. V was pared by 2 bases and J by 6 bases, with 10 bases between. This CDR3 region has 13 residues. CDR3 in DNA: TGTGCCAGCAGTGACAACGGCTTCGATGGCTACACCTTC. It is translated as CASSDNGFDGYTF.